This T cell receptor beta chain emerged from a study of glioma-infiltrating T cells after dendritic cell vaccination. Study-level information: Three intradermal dendritic cell vaccine injections were given every two weeks.

Fresh-frozen tumor tissue and more than two years of survival data were available for all. No glioblastoma patient carried an isocitrate dehydrogenase mutation. Study outcomes and limitations: The cohort had few patients with full blood and tumor sets.

Clones were sequenced by immunoSEQ multiplex PCR, and TCRdb holds only the in-frame ones, with some missing. This table has about 96,000 clones, approximately 81% appearing once. In this sample, this clone turned up a few times. What it binds is not known. Trimming took off 0 bases at V and 0 bases at J, with 7 bases between the two ends. Germline-derived CDR1 and CDR2 are SGDLS and YYNGEE. This CDR3 comprises 15 residues. This chain joins TRBV9 and TRBJ1-3; a possible D gene is TRBD1 (6 bases). Sequencing used blood, obtained before dendritic cell vaccination. This receptor was obtained from a human donor with glioblastoma. This CDR3 reads CASSVDRDSGNTIYF. Here the CDR3 DNA reads TGTGCCAGCAGCGTAGACAGGGACTCTGGAAACACCATATATTTT.